This is a list of T cell receptor beta chains from one sample in a study of blood T cell repertoires in COVID-19. TCRdb's copy holds only in-frame clones and misses some; the assay was immunoSEQ multiplex PCR. The table records 250,000 to 350,000 clones, around 89% of them present only once. The sequenced sample was PBMCs or T cells enriched from blood (not recorded which). The receptor source for this set is a woman between 18 and 29 years old who had recovered from COVID-19. The CDR3 runs from the conserved cysteine through the conserved F or W. A D gene is named only where the DNA matches it firmly. Some rows have no size entry. The others give once, few or many, or a class for an expanded clone.

d_call	v_call	j_call	clone_size	cdr3_nt	cdr3_aa
.	TRBV5-1	TRBJ2-7	.	TGCGCCAGCAGCTTGGATGGAGGGCCTTACGAGCAGTACTTC	CASSLDGGPYEQYF
TRBD1	TRBV5-1	TRBJ1-2	.	TGCGCCAGCAGCTTGGCCGGGACAGCGGAGGGCTACACCTTC	CASSLAGTAEGYTF
.	TRBV3-1/TRBV3-2	TRBJ1-5	.	TGTGCCAGCAGCCAAGTCGGTCAGCCCCAGCATTTT	CASSQVGQPQHF
TRBD2	TRBV30	TRBJ2-7	.	TGTGCCTGGAGTTTGGGTAGCGGGGGGTTACCGAGCTCCTACGAGCAGTACTTC	CAWSLGSGGLPSSYEQYF
.	TRBV6-5	TRBJ1-2	.	TGTGCCAGCAGTTACAATGCCCCAGGGGATCCGTATGGCTACACCTTC	CASSYNAPGDPYGYTF
TRBD2	TRBV28	TRBJ2-7	once	TGTGCCAGCCATCCGGGGGGGTATCTCTACGAGCAGTACTTC	CASHPGGYLYEQYF
TRBD1	TRBV5-6	TRBJ2-1	.	TGTGCCAGCAGCACCGGGACAGGGTCCTACAATGAGCAGTTCTTC	CASSTGTGSYNEQFF
.	TRBV19	TRBJ1-2	.	TGTGCCAGTACCACAACAGTCCTGGGTGAATATGGCTACACCTTC	CASTTTVLGEYGYTF
.	TRBV25-1	TRBJ2-2	.	TGTGCCAGCAGTACAGACGGCCCGAACACCGGGGAGCTGTTTTTT	CASSTDGPNTGELFF
TRBD1	TRBV5-1	TRBJ1-2	.	TGCGCCAGCAGCTTGGTTGGACAGGGGATTAACTATGGCTACACCTTC	CASSLVGQGINYGYTF
.	TRBV18	TRBJ1-1	.	TGTGCCAGCTCACTCACACCGGGGGGGGGACAACTCAACACTGAAGCTTTCTTT	CASSLTPGGGQLNTEAFF
.	TRBV30	TRBJ1-6	.	TGTGCCTGGGGCAGGGGATACAATTCACCCCTCCACTTT	CAWGRGYNSPLHF
.	TRBV11-2	TRBJ2-1	.	TGTGCCAGCAGCAGGTCTAGCCCCAATGAGCAGTTCTTC	CASSRSSPNEQFF
TRBD1	TRBV6-1	TRBJ2-5	.	TGTGCCAGCAGTGAACCGGGACAGGGGGCGTGGGAGACCCAGTACTTC	CASSEPGQGAWETQYF
TRBD1	TRBV19	TRBJ1-4	.	TGTGCCAGTAGTGTCACCACAGGGGGTAAGGGTGAAAAACTGTTTTTT	CASSVTTGGKGEKLFF
.	TRBV11-2	TRBJ1-2	.	TGTGCCAGCAGCTTAGGACATTCCATCTTCTATGGCTACACCTTC	CASSLGHSIFYGYTF
TRBD1	TRBV5-1	TRBJ2-1	.	TGCGCCAGCAGTCTCTTGGGACAGGGGTACTACAATGAGCAGTTCTTC	CASSLLGQGYYNEQFF
.	TRBV7-9	TRBJ1-1	.	TGTGCCAGCAGCCCGTTAGCCCCGACAGATACTGAAGCTTTCTTT	CASSPLAPTDTEAFF
.	TRBV27	TRBJ1-2	.	TGTGCCAGCAGTCCTCCCGAGGGGGGGCGGGCTGGCTACACCTTC	CASSPPEGGRAGYTF
TRBD2	TRBV7-2	TRBJ2-1	.	TGTGCCAGCAGCCCCCGGGGGTACGGGGGGGCGTACAATGAGCAGTTCTTC	CASSPRGYGGAYNEQFF
TRBD1	TRBV5-1	TRBJ2-7	.	TGCGCCAGCAGCTTGGTGTCGGGACAGGGGGCTCGGGAGCAGTACTTC	CASSLVSGQGAREQYF
TRBD2	TRBV28	TRBJ2-1	once	TGTGCCAGCCTAGCGGGGGGGCGGAATGAGCAGTTCTTC	CASLAGGRNEQFF
.	TRBV9	TRBJ1-1	.	TGTGCCAGCAGCGCCAGGGGTTTGACTGAAGCTTTCTTT	CASSARGLTEAFF
TRBD2	TRBV29-1	TRBJ2-2	.	TGCAGCGTTGTATGGGCGCGGGGGGGCCCCGGGGAGCTGTTTTTT	CSVVWARGGPGELFF
.	TRBV6-4	TRBJ1-1	.	TGTGCCAGCACGGATCCAGGGGAAGTAAGTCGGACTGAAGCTTTCTTT	CASTDPGEVSRTEAFF
TRBD2	TRBV13	TRBJ2-5	.	TGTGCCAGCAGCTCCTATAGCGGGGGGGCTCGGGAGACCCAGTACTTC	CASSSYSGGARETQYF
.	TRBV6-4	TRBJ2-1	.	TGTGCCAGCCCCGGTAGATCTTACAATGAGCAGTTCTTC	CASPGRSYNEQFF
.	TRBV1	TRBJ1-4	.	TGCACCAGCAGCCTAGCCCTACAGGGTCCTAATGAAAAACTGTTTTTT	CTSSLALQGPNEKLFF
.	TRBV7-9	TRBJ1-1	.	TGTGCCAGCAGCTTGGGACAAACGAACACTGAAGCTTTCTTT	CASSLGQTNTEAFF
.	TRBV5-1	TRBJ1-1	few	TGCGCCAGCAGCCTGACTGGAGGTACTGAAGCTTTCTTT	CASSLTGGTEAFF
.	TRBV6-5	TRBJ1-3	.	TGTGCCAGCACCAACTCTGGAAACACCATATATTTT	CASTNSGNTIYF
.	TRBV19	TRBJ1-1	.	TGTGCCAGTAGGCCGGGTAGCCGGGGCACTGAAGCTTTCTTT	CASRPGSRGTEAFF
.	TRBV11-3	TRBJ2-7	few	TGTGCCAGCAGCTCACACTCCTACGAGCAGTACTTC	CASSSHSYEQYF
TRBD1	TRBV16	TRBJ1-5	.	TGTGCCAGCAGCCCTGTAACCCGACAGGGATATAGCAATCAGCCCCAGCATTTT	CASSPVTRQGYSNQPQHF
.	TRBV21-1	TRBJ2-7	.	TGTGCCAGCAGCAAAGGCGAGACTCGGCACTTCTACGAGCAGTACTTC	CASSKGETRHFYEQYF
.	TRBV5-1	TRBJ2-1	.	TGCGCCAGCAGCTTTCGCGGGACAGTCTCCTACAATGAGCAGTTCTTC	CASSFRGTVSYNEQFF
TRBD1	TRBV7-9	TRBJ1-4	.	TGTGCCAGCGGACAGGGAGATGAAAAACTGTTTTTT	CASGQGDEKLFF
.	TRBV4-2	TRBJ1-5	.	TGTGCCAGCAGCCAGGCTCAAAATCAGCCCCAGCATTTT	CASSQAQNQPQHF
.	TRBV2	TRBJ1-3	once	TGTGCCAGCAGAGGGCAGGGCCCCTCTGGAAACACCATATATTTT	CASRGQGPSGNTIYF
TRBD1	TRBV19	TRBJ2-3	.	TGTGCCAGTAGTCTTACTCCAACAGGGGCCGATACGCAGTATTTT	CASSLTPTGADTQYF
.	TRBV5-6	TRBJ1-2	.	TGTGCCAGCAGCTTGCCGGGAGGGGGACCGGACTATGGCTACACCTTC	CASSLPGGGPDYGYTF
.	TRBV4-1	TRBJ2-3	.	TGCGCCAGCAGCCAAGGGGCGGGTTACACAGATACGCAGTATTTT	CASSQGAGYTDTQYF
.	TRBV5-8	TRBJ1-4	.	TGTGCCAGCAGCTTAAGCGCAACTAATGAAAAACTGTTTTTT	CASSLSATNEKLFF
.	TRBV29-1	TRBJ2-5	.	TGCAGCGTGGGGAGCAGACAAGAGACCCAGTACTTC	CSVGSRQETQYF
.	TRBV15	TRBJ1-5	.	TGTGCCACCACCTGGGACATCGGACAGCCCCAGCATTTT	CATTWDIGQPQHF
.	TRBV28	TRBJ2-7	.	TGTGCCAGCAGTTTATACGGTTCGCCCTACGAGCAGTACTTC	CASSLYGSPYEQYF
TRBD2	TRBV18	TRBJ2-7	.	TGTGCCAGCTCACCGGATAGCGGGACGACCTACGAGCAGTACTTC	CASSPDSGTTYEQYF
TRBD1	TRBV18	TRBJ1-6	.	TGTGCCAGCTCACCATCTGCAGGGGGCAATTCACCCCTCCACTTT	CASSPSAGGNSPLHF
.	TRBV7-2	TRBJ1-2	.	TGTGCCAGCAGCTTAGGGGGGGGAGATGGCTACACCTTC	CASSLGGGDGYTF
.	TRBV7-2	TRBJ2-1	.	TGTGCCAGGGACGGGACTCACGCATACAATGAGCAGTTCTTC	CARDGTHAYNEQFF
.	TRBV6-5	TRBJ2-5	.	TGTGCCAGCAATTTCGGCAGCGAGCAAGAGACCCAGTACTTC	CASNFGSEQETQYF
TRBD1	TRBV18	TRBJ1-5	.	TGTGCCAGCTCACCTTTGGGACAGGGGATAGGTCAGCCCCAGCATTTT	CASSPLGQGIGQPQHF
TRBD2	TRBV7-9	TRBJ2-5	.	TGTGCCAGCAGCTCGACTAGCGGGGGGCCCGAGACCCAGTACTTC	CASSSTSGGPETQYF
.	TRBV7-9	TRBJ2-2	.	TGTGCCAGCACCCATTTCAGCGCCGGGGAGCTGTTTTTT	CASTHFSAGELFF
.	TRBV28	TRBJ2-3	.	TGTGCCAGCACCGAAAGGGGGGGCCGAGATACGCAGTATTTT	CASTERGGRDTQYF